Below, 25 T cell receptor beta chains from the same sample are listed, as sequenced in a study of Graves' ophthalmopathy and Graves' hyperthyroidism. Investigators amplified TCR beta CDR3 regions from RNA transcripts. RT-PCR with HTBI primers came first, then second-round multiplex PCR. TCRdb called the multiplex PCR reads again in MiXCR, with one record for every CDR3 protein. The table records 600,000 to 700,000 distinct CDR3 sequences, 35% to 50% of them present only once. Sequenced material: peripheral blood. Source of these receptors: an adult man with Graves' ophthalmopathy.

In this sample, this clonotype turned up a few times. The DNA of the CDR3 is TGTGCCAGCAGCTTAGATCGATATGGGACAGGGCCGTACTTC. Its protein is CASSLDRYGTGPYF. V gene TRBV11-2 combines with J gene TRBJ2-7; 9 bases match TRBD1. V was clipped by 0 bases and J by 12 bases; unmatched bases: 9. Per the germline V gene, CDR1 is SGHAT and CDR2 is FQNNGV. The CDR3 extends over 14 amino acids.

This clonotype was recorded many times. The chain carries TRBV5-5 and TRBJ1-6; 8 bases line up with TRBD1. Losses at the gene ends were 3 bases for V and 5 bases for J; bases not matched to a gene: 4. The CDR3 spans 15 residues. CDR1 and CDR2 from the germline V gene are SGHKS and YYEKEE (reference sequence). The CDR3 DNA reads as TGTGCCAGCAGCTCCGGACAGGGCCATAATTCACCCCTCCACTTT. It yields the protein CASSSGQGHNSPLHF. Full variable domain (rest looked up from reference TRBV5-5 and TRBJ1-6): DAGVTQSPTHLIKTRGQQVTLRCSPISGHKSVSWYQQVLGQGPQFIFQYYEKEERGRGNFPDRFSARQFPNYSSELNVNALLLGDSALYLCASSSGQGHNSPLHFGNGTRLTVT.

This clonotype was observed at least ten times. The junction shows a germline mismatch at one end, possibly a read error. The V gene is TRBV10-3, the J gene TRBJ1-2; 8 bases are a match to TRBD1. Germline V gives CDR1 ENHRY, CDR2 SYGVKD. This CDR3 contains 14 residues. This CDR3 reads CASSPIGQGYGYTF. In nucleotides, the CDR3 is TGTGCCAGCAGTCCAATAGGACAGGGTTATGGCTACACCTTC.

V usage is TRBV6-4 and J usage is TRBJ2-2, with TRBD1 as a possible D gene (6 bases). The CDR3 is made up of 15 amino acids. Germline CDR1 and CDR2: MRHNA and SNTAGT. V lost 2 bases to trimming and J lost 6 bases, with 13 bases between them. DNA of the CDR3: TGTGCCAGCAGTGACAACAGGGAGTACGCCGGGGAGCTGTTTTTT. This translates into CASSDNREYAGELFF.

Worth noting for this clonotype: A read error may explain this, as a much larger clone is one base away. The rearrangement uses TRBV4-1 and TRBJ2-5; D uncertain. Germline CDR1 MGHRA, CDR2 YSYEKL. CDR3 length: 14 residues. In DNA form, the CDR3 reads TGCGCCAGCAGCCAAGTCAGGTCCCAAGAGACCCGGTACTTC. This translates into CASSQVRSQETRYF.

The sample holds many counts of this clonotype. The genes are TRBV5-5 and TRBJ1-1; 9 nucleotides align to TRBD1. The CDR3 extends over 17 amino acids. Germline-derived CDR1 and CDR2 are SGHKS and YYEKEE (reference sequence). The V segment lost 4 bases and the J segment 4 bases; nucleotides outside the gene matches: 14. The CDR3 DNA is TGTGCCAGCAGCCGATGGACAGGGGTAGTAGGAGGCACTGAAGCTTTCTTT. Protein product: CASSRWTGVVGGTEAFF.

The chain couples TRBV19 to TRBJ1-2; perhaps TRBD1 as D (6 bases). V was trimmed by 5 bases and J by 8 bases, leaving 12 bases between them. From germline, CDR1 is LNHDA and CDR2 SQIVND (reference sequence). This CDR3 has 12 residues. DNA for the CDR3: TGTGCCAGTAGTGAGGGGGTCCGGGGCTACACCTTC. It yields the protein CASSEGVRGYTF.

This clonotype appeared many times. This chain uses TRBV5-8 with TRBJ1-2; D is unresolved. CDR1 is SGHTS, CDR2 YDEGEE, per germline. V was clipped by 1 base and J by 6 bases, with 16 bases between them. This CDR3 has 15 residues. The CDR3, as DNA: TGTGCCAGCAGCTTGTGGTCATCCCCAATGAATGGCTACACCTTC. Translation: CASSLWSSPMNGYTF.

This chain links TRBV27 with TRBJ2-5; TRBD1 agrees at 7 bases. Germline values: CDR1 MNHEY, CDR2 SMNVEV (reference sequence). The CDR3 totals 13 residues. The V gene end was trimmed by 6 bases and the J gene end by 7 bases; junction bases not matched to a gene: 8. The CDR3 region is CASRGRQGGTQYF. For the CDR3, the DNA is TGTGCCAGCAGGGGGAGACAGGGTGGGACCCAGTACTTC.

This clonotype has at least ten counts. The chain's CDR3 is CASSEQSGAYEQYF. The CDR3 DNA reads TGCGCCAGCAGCGAACAGAGCGGAGCTTACGAGCAGTACTTC. This chain links TRBV5-1 with TRBJ2-7; D is perhaps TRBD2 (5 bases). Between the trimmed V and J ends, which lost 4 bases and 4 bases, there was a span of 15 bases. The CDR3 sequence is 14 residues long. Germline CDR1 reads SGHRS; CDR2 reads YFSETQ.

This clonotype was observed at least ten times. The rearrangement uses TRBV20-1 and TRBJ1-5, with unresolved D. Deletions cut 4 bases from V and 7 bases from J, with 20 bases between. The CDR3 sequence is 15 residues long. Germline-derived CDR1 and CDR2 are DFQATT and SNEGSKA (reference sequence). The CDR3: CSATASSGAGQPQHF. CDR3 DNA sequence: TGCAGTGCTACGGCCTCGAGTGGAGCCGGGCAGCCCCAGCATTTT.

The J gene is TRBJ2-2, the V gene TRBV29-1, with D perhaps matching TRBD1 (6 bases). Germline V lookup: CDR1 SQVTM, CDR2 ANQGSEA. V was pared by 5 bases and J by 0 bases, with 7 bases between. This CDR3 spans 13 amino acids. In nucleotides, the CDR3 is TGCAGCGTTAGGACAGCGAACACCGGGGAGCTGTTTTTT. Translated, it gives CSVRTANTGELFF.

V and J are TRBV29-1 and TRBJ1-2, with TRBD1 matching over 7 bases. Germline CDR1 reads SQVTM; CDR2 reads ANQGSEA. The trim removed 7 bases at V and 3 bases at J, leaving 5 bases unmatched. The CDR3 has 12 residues. The CDR3 loop is CSAQGPDYGYTF. CDR3 coding DNA: TGCAGCGCACAGGGGCCTGACTATGGCTACACCTTC.

Only one count was recorded for this clonotype. This may be a read error, as it is one base from a much larger clone. The V and J genes are TRBV10-3 and TRBJ1-5; 10 nucleotides line up with TRBD1. This CDR3 region has 15 residues. Germline lookup yields CDR1 ENHRY and CDR2 SYGVKD. This CDR3 is CANSYGTGVGQPQHF. The CDR3, as DNA: TGTGCCAACAGTTACGGGACAGGGGTAGGTCAGCCCCAGCATTTT.

The sample holds many counts of this clonotype. The chain is built from TRBV5-8 and TRBJ1-1; D is undetermined. This CDR3 has 13 amino acids. Germline V gene lookup returns CDR1 SGHTS and CDR2 YDEGEE. Trimming removed 4 bases at V and 5 bases at J, with 12 bases between. The CDR3 DNA sequence: TGTGCCAGCAGCGCATGGTCGAGGACTGAAGCTTTCTTT. Translation: CASSAWSRTEAFF.

This clonotype was found a few times. CDR3 in amino acids: CSASDRNYGYTF. The DNA for the CDR3 is TGCAGTGCTTCGGACAGAAACTATGGCTACACCTTC. The rearrangement uses TRBV20-1 and TRBJ1-2; maybe TRBD1 (6 bases). Germline values: CDR1 DFQATT, CDR2 SNEGSKA (reference sequence). The CDR3 spans 12 residues. V lost 5 bases and J 2 bases, leaving 9 bases between the germline ends.

The chain employs TRBV15 and TRBJ2-2, with 12 positions matching TRBD1. V was clipped by 3 bases and J by 4 bases; unmatched bases: 9. CDR3 length equals 18 residues. Germline-derived CDR1 and CDR2 are LNHNV and YYDKDF (reference sequence). The CDR3 region has the DNA TGTGCCACCAGCAGGCAGCCGGGACAGGGGGCGACCACCGGGGAGCTGTTTTTT. It codes for CATSRQPGQGATTGELFF.

This clonotype was detected many times. The chain is built from TRBV7-2 and TRBJ1-4, with 8 bases aligning to TRBD1. From germline, CDR1 is SGHTA and CDR2 FQGNSA. The CDR3 runs to 13 residues. The trim removed 5 bases at V and 7 bases at J, leaving 3 bases unmatched. CDR3 in amino acids: CASSTGQGEKLFF. The CDR3 nucleotides read TGTGCCAGCAGCACAGGACAGGGTGAAAAACTGTTTTTT.

This clonotype was seen at least ten times. This chain uses TRBV7-6 with TRBJ1-3; D not resolved. CDR3 length: 16 residues. Per the germline V gene, CDR1 is SGHVS and CDR2 is FNYEAQ. Trimming shortened V by 1 base and J by 0 bases, and 10 bases separated the two germline ends. CDR3 in DNA: TGTGCCAGCAGCTTAGGGCCGGGATACTCTGGAAACACCATATATTTT. It encodes CASSLGPGYSGNTIYF. Full variable domain (missing parts from reference TRBV7-6 and TRBJ1-3): GAGVSQSPRYKVTKRGQDVALRCDPISGHVSLYWYRQALGQGPEFLTYFNYEAQQDKSGLPNDRFSAERPEGSISTLTIQRTEQRDSAMYRCASSLGPGYSGNTIYFGEGSWLTVV.

This clonotype was detected many times. The rearrangement uses TRBV7-2 and TRBJ1-4; D gene unclear. CDR1 and CDR2 from the germline V gene are SGHTA and FQGNSA. The CDR3 contains 15 residues. V was clipped by 0 bases and J by 3 bases, with 8 bases between them. The CDR3 is CASSLAATANEKLFF. CDR3 sequence (DNA): TGTGCCAGCAGCTTAGCGGCGACGGCTAATGAAAAACTGTTTTTT.

V gene TRBV2 combines with J gene TRBJ1-5; possible D gene TRBD1, 6 bases. Germline-derived CDR1 and CDR2 are SNHLY and FYNNEI. V shed 3 bases and J shed 0 bases, with 15 bases lying between them. The CDR3 has 17 residues. The CDR3 nucleotides read TGTGCCAGCAGTGAGAGGGCAGGGGTCGGTAGCAATCAGCCCCAGCATTTT. Encoded protein: CASSERAGVGSNQPQHF.

This clonotype appeared many times. The chain couples TRBV6-5 to TRBJ1-2; 8 bases are a match to TRBD1. The germline gives CDR1 MNHEY, CDR2 SVGAGI. The CDR3 has 13 amino acids. The V gene end was trimmed by 4 bases and the J gene end by 6 bases; junction bases not matched to a gene: 4. CDR3 nucleotides: TGTGCCAGCAGTTCGGACAGGGATAATGGCTACACCTTC. Its protein is CASSSDRDNGYTF.

Ten or more counts support this clonotype. V gene TRBV29-1 combines with J gene TRBJ2-5; 8 nucleotides agree with TRBD1. The germline gives CDR1 SQVTM, CDR2 ANQGSEA. Germline trimming cut 6 bases from V and 4 bases from J; bases unmatched to any gene: 7. The CDR3 runs 13 residues. CDR3 protein: CSVRQGAGETQYF. The DNA for the CDR3 is TGCAGCGTCCGGCAGGGGGCAGGAGAGACCCAGTACTTC.

In this sample, this clonotype turned up many times. The rearrangement uses TRBV10-3 and TRBJ1-1, with 7 positions matching TRBD1. Per germline, CDR1 ENHRY and CDR2 SYGVKD. This CDR3 is built from 14 residues. Unmatched junction bases numbered 6, after V lost 7 bases and J lost 1 base. CDR3: CAIKSGTANTEAFF. The CDR3 DNA reads as TGTGCCATCAAGTCCGGGACAGCGAACACTGAAGCTTTCTTT.

This clonotype has at least ten counts. The CDR3 region has the DNA TGTGCCAGCAGCCCGACAGGGTATGACAATCAGCCCCAGCATTTT. Translated: CASSPTGYDNQPQHF. J is TRBJ1-5 and V is TRBV12-3 or TRBV12-4; 7 bases agree with TRBD1. There are 15 residues in the CDR3. V lost 6 bases, J lost 3 bases, and 8 bases stayed unmatched.